This T cell receptor (beta chain) comes out of a study of human T cells and chemical hapten exposure. Time point specified: patch test 1, 2 weeks after DPC sensitization. Treatment given: therapeutic diphenylcyclopropenone sensitization with weekly scalp DPC. Each patch test followed a blood draw. Donors, patients with alopecia ranging from 18 to 70 years old and judged suitable for DPC, provided samples. The template was total RNA from unfractionated whole blood. V gave up 2 bases and J gave up 8 bases, with 8 bases separating them. The CDR3 contains 13 residues. Germline V lookup: CDR1 SGHDT, CDR2 YYEEEE. The library labeled individual cDNA molecules by adding unique molecular identifiers to them. From the RACE reads, TCRdb called clonotypes with MiXCR, one entry per CDR3 protein. The sample holds about 100,000 distinct CDR3 sequences, about 11% seen once.

V and J are TRBV5-6 and TRBJ1-6; a possible D gene is TRBD1 (5 bases). The clonotype was recovered from a woman aged 40 to 50 with alopecia areata. Some clones in this sample may be carry-over from other donors' samples. Sequenced material: whole blood, taken in connection with sensitization to the hapten diphenylcyclopropenone (DPC). Written as DNA, the CDR3 is TGTGCCAGCAGCTTTCGCAGGGATTCACCCCTCCACTTT. Its translation is CASSFRRDSPLHF.